This passage covers 15 T cell receptor beta chains from one sample sequenced in a study of T-cell reconstitution after alpha-beta-depleted transplantation in children. Molecular barcoding with unique molecular identifiers was used for the TCRbeta library. Each CDR3 protein gets one entry after TCRdb re-called the PCR reads with MiXCR. The sample lists about 32,000 distinct CDR3 sequences; under 6.5% were seen once. Their target antigens are unknown. Overall study results and limits: Expanded graft clones numbering several hundred reportedly gave rise to alpha-beta T cells about two months after transplant.

Material: peripheral blood, obtained 60 days after TCRalphabeta/CD19-depleted stem cell transplant. All receptors come from a child under two years old who had a stem cell transplant for acute myeloid leukemia, so the T cells may come from the graft donor.

Comment on this clonotype: A much larger clonotype is one base distant, so this may be a read error. This chain links TRBV28 with TRBJ2-5, with D perhaps matching TRBD1 (5 bases). The germline gives CDR1 MDHEN, CDR2 SYDVKM. The CDR3 length is 14 residues. This chain's CDR3 is CASSLFRRVETQCF. The CDR3 region has the DNA TGTGCCAGCAGTTTATTCCGCAGGGTGGAAACCCAGTGCTTC.

This clonotype occurred many times. This sequence joins TRBV7-6 and TRBJ2-3; TRBD2 aligns across 8 bases. The CDR3 contains 16 residues. Germline-derived CDR1 and CDR2 are SGHVS and FNYEAQ. V was clipped by 4 bases and J by 5 bases; unmatched bases: 11. CDR3 in amino acids: CASSSSGGLAGDTQYF. Here the CDR3 DNA reads TGTGCCAGCAGCTCCTCGGGAGGGCTAGCGGGAGATACGCAGTATTTT.

This clonotype was observed many times. The rearrangement links TRBV2 to TRBJ2-3; 8 bases fit TRBD1. CDR1 and CDR2 from the germline V gene are SNHLY and FYNNEI. Trimming removed 10 bases from V and 0 bases from J; junction bases left unmatched: 9. The CDR3 has 15 residues. The CDR3 here is CATDRGPTSTDTQYF. The CDR3 nucleotides are TGTGCCACTGACAGGGGACCCACTAGCACAGATACGCAGTATTTT. Complete variable domain (other parts from reference TRBV2 and TRBJ2-3): EPEVTQTPSHQVTQMGQEVILRCVPISNHLYFYWYRQILGQKVEFLVSFYNNEISEKSEIFDDQFSVERPDGSNFTLKIRSTKLEDSAMYFCATDRGPTSTDTQYFGPGTRLTVL.

This clonotype occurred many times. This chain uses TRBV28 with TRBJ2-5, with unresolved D. This CDR3 contains 16 residues. Germline V CDR1 and CDR2: MDHEN, SYDVKM. V dropped 3 bases and J dropped 2 bases, with 16 bases sitting between them. CDR3 DNA: TGTGCCAGCAGTTTCCCGAGAGACGCGTATCAAGAGACCCAGTACTTC. Translating it yields CASSFPRDAYQETQYF.

This clonotype occurred many times. The rearrangement links TRBV5-1 to TRBJ2-2; TRBD2 matches at 7 bases. Germline values: CDR1 SGHRS, CDR2 YFSETQ. The CDR3 loop spans 16 amino acids. Losses at the gene ends were 0 bases for V and 3 bases for J; bases not matched to a gene: 5. CDR3 loop: CASSLDRGGYTGELFF. As DNA, the CDR3 is TGCGCCAGCAGCTTGGACCGGGGAGGGTACACCGGGGAGCTGTTTTTT.

This clonotype was counted many times. This CDR3 reads CASSFGSNVETQYF. The CDR3 coding sequence is TGCGCCAGCAGCTTTGGGAGCAACGTGGAGACCCAGTACTTC. The chain joins TRBV5-1 to TRBJ2-5; a possible D gene is TRBD2 (5 bases). The CDR3 spans 14 residues. CDR1 SGHRS and CDR2 YFSETQ come from the germline V gene. V was pared by 2 bases and J by 5 bases, with 13 bases between. Combining the CDR3 with reference TRBV5-1 and TRBJ2-5 gives the whole variable domain KAGVTQTPRYLIKTRGQQVTLSCSPISGHRSVSWYQQTPGQGLQFLFEYFSETQRNKGNFPGRFSGRQFSNSRSEMNVSTLELGDSALYLCASSFGSNVETQYFGPGTRLLVL.

The chain uses TRBV3-1 and TRBJ2-1; TRBD2 might be the D (5 bases). Germline CDR1 and CDR2: LGHDT and YNNKEL (reference sequence). The CDR3 covers 18 residues. V lost 5 bases and J 4 bases, leaving 24 bases between the germline ends. The CDR3 region has the DNA TGTGCCAGCAGCACCACGACCTTTTGGCGGGCGACATACAATGAGCAGTTCTTC. The encoded protein is CASSTTTFWRATYNEQFF.

There are many counts of this clonotype. V usage is TRBV6-4 and J usage is TRBJ1-2; TRBD1 is a possible D gene (6 bases). V lost 7 bases and J lost 3, with 12 bases in between. CDR1 MRHNA and CDR2 SNTAGT come from the germline V gene. The CDR3 covers 13 residues. The CDR3 spells CASNRDKYYGYTF. CDR3 in DNA: TGTGCCAGCAACCGGGACAAATACTATGGCTACACCTTC.

This clonotype was seen many times. This chain joins TRBV5-1 and TRBJ2-4; no clear D gene. CDR3 length: 13 residues. Trimming left V 4 bases short and J 5 bases short, with 10 bases between. Germline CDR1 reads SGHRS; CDR2 reads YFSETQ. CDR3 bases: TGCGCCAGCAGCGGACGATCCGAAAACATTCAGTACTTC. Its protein is CASSGRSENIQYF.

This clonotype was seen ten or more times. V gene TRBV18 combines with J gene TRBJ2-5, with D possibly being TRBD2 (6 bases). The V end lost 2 bases, the J end lost 0 bases, and 13 bases lay between the germline ends. The CDR3 covers 16 residues. Germline CDR1 is KGHSH and CDR2 is LQKENI. CDR3 in amino acids: CASSPGRDSYQETQYF. The CDR3 nucleotides are TGTGCCAGCTCACCAGGCAGGGACTCGTACCAAGAGACCCAGTACTTC.

This chain uses TRBV24-1 with TRBJ2-1; 8 nucleotides line up with TRBD2. CDR3 length: 16 amino acids. The V and J ends lost 0 bases and 4 bases, in that order; junction bases with no gene match: 4. Per germline, CDR1 KGHDR and CDR2 SFDVKD. The DNA for the CDR3 is TGTGCCACCAGTGATTTGACTAGCGGAGCTTACAATGAGCAGTTCTTC. Translation gives CATSDLTSGAYNEQFF.

This clonotype was counted many times. The gene calls are TRBV5-6 and TRBJ2-5, with no clear D. Germline-derived CDR1 and CDR2 are SGHDT and YYEEEE. The CDR3 has 14 residues. Trimming took off 0 bases at V and 1 base at J, with 7 bases between the two ends. CDR3 coding DNA: TGTGCCAGCAGCTTGGCGAGGCCCCAAGAGACCCAGTACTTC. Protein sequence: CASSLARPQETQYF.

This clonotype has just a few counts. V gene TRBV7-9 combines with J gene TRBJ2-1, with D possibly TRBD2 on 5 matching bases. Germline CDR1 reads SEHNR; CDR2 reads FQNEAQ (reference sequence). Deletions cut 5 bases from V and 4 bases from J, with 18 bases between. This CDR3 is 16 amino acids long. CDR3: CASSPSSGTPYNEQFF. CDR3 coding DNA: TGTGCCAGCAGCCCCAGCAGCGGCACGCCATACAATGAGCAGTTCTTC.

At least ten counts were recorded for this clonotype. The chain carries TRBV6-2 or TRBV6-3 and TRBJ1-2, with 8 bases aligning to TRBD1. Germline CDR1 MNHEY, CDR2 SVGEGT. CDR3 size: 12 residues. Trimming removed 7 bases from V and 6 bases from J; junction bases left unmatched: 4. CDR3 region: CASMAGGNGYTF. The CDR3 DNA reads TGTGCCAGCATGGCAGGGGGCAATGGCTACACCTTC.

This clonotype was found many times. This chain joins TRBV5-1 and TRBJ2-7; D possibly matches TRBD1 or TRBD2 (5 bases each). Deletions cut 4 bases from V and 2 bases from J, with 10 bases between. The germline V gene encodes CDR1 SGHRS and CDR2 YFSETQ. The CDR3 is 13 residues long. CDR3 DNA sequence: TGCGCCAGCAGCCCAGGGACGGCCTACGAGCAGTACTTC. Translation gives CASSPGTAYEQYF.